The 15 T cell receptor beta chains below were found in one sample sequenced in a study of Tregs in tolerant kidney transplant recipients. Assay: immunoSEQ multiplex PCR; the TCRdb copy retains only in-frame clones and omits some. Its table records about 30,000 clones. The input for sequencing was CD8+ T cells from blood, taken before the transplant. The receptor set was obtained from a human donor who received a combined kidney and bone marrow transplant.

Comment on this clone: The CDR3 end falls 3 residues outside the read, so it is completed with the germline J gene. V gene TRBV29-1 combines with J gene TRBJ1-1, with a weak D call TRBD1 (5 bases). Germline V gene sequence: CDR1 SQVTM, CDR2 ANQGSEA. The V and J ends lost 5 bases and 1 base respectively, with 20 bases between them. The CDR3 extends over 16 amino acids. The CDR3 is CSVWNPGDGQNTEAFF. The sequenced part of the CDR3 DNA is TGCAGCGTTTGGAACCCGGGGGACGGACAGAACACTGAA.

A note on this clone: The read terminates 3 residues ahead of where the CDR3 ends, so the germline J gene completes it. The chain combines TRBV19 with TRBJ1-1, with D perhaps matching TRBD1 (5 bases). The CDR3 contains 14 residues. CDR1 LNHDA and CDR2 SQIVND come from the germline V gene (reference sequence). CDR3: CASGTSGRWNEAFF. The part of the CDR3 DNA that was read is TGTGCCAGCGGGACTAGCGGGAGGTGGAATGAG.

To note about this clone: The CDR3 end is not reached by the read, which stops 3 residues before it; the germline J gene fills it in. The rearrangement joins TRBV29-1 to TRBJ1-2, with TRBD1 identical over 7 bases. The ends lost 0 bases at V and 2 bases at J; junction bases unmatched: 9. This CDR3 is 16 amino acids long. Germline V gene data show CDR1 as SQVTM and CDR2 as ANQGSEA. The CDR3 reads CSVEDWDSPRNYGYTF. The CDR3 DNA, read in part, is TGCAGCGTTGAAGATTGGGACAGCCCACGAAACTATGGC. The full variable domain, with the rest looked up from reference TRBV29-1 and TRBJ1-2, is SAVISQKPSRDICQRGTSLTIQCQVDSQVTMMFWYRQQPGQSLTLIATANQGSEATYESGFVIDKFPISRPNLTFSTLTVSNMSPEDSSIYLCSVEDWDSPRNYGYTFGSGTRLTVV.

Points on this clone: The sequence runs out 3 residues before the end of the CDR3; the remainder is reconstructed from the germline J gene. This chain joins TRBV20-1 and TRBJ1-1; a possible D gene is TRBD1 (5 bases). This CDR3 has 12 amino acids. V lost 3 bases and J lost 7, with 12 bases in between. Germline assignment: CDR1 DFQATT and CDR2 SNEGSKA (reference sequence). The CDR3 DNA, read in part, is TGCAGTGCTAGTCCGGGGGGACTTGAA. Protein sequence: CSASPGGLE. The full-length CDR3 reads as CSASPGGLEAFF.

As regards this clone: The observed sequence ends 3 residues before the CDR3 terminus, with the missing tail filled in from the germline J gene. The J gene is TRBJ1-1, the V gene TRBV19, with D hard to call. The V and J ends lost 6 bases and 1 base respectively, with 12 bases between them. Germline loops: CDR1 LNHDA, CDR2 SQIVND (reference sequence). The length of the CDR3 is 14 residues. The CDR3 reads CASSSPHQNTEAFF. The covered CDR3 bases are TGTGCCAGTAGCAGTCCTCATCAGAACACTGAA.

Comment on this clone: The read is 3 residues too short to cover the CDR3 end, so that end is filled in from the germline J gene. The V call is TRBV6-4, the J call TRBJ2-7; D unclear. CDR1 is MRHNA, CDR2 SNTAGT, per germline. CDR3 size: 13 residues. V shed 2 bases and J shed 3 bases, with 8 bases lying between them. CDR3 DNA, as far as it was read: TGTGCCAGCAGTGACGTACAGAACTACGAG. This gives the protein CASSDVQNYE. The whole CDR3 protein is CASSDVQNYEQYF.

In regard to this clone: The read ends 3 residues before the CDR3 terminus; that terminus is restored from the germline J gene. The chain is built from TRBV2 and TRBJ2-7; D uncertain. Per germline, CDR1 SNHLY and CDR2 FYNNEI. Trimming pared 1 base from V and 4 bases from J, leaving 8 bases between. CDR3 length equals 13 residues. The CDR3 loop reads CASSEGRLYEQYF. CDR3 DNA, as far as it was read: TGTGCCAGCAGTGAAGGGCGGTTATACGAG.

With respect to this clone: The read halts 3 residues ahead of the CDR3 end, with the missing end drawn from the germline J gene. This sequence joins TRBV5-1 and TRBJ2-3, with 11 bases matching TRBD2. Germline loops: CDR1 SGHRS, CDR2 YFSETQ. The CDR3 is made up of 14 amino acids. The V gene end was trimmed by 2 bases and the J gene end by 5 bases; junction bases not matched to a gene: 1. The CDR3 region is CASSFLAGGDTQYF. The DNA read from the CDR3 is TGCGCCAGCAGCTTCCTAGCGGGGGGAGATACG.

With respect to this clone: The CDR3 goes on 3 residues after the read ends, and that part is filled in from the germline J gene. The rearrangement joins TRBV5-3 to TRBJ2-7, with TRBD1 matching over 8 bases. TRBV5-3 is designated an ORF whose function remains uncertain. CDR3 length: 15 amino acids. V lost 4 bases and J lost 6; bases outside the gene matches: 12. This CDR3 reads CARSDPGTGEVEQYF. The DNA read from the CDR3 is TGTGCCAGAAGCGATCCCGGGACAGGAGAGGTCGAG.

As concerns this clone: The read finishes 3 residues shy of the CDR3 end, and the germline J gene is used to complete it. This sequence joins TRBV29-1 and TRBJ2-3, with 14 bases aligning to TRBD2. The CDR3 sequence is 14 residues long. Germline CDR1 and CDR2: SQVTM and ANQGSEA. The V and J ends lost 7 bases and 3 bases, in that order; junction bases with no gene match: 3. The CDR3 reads CSGRLAGGTDTQYF. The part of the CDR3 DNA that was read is TGCAGCGGACGACTAGCGGGAGGGACAGATACG.

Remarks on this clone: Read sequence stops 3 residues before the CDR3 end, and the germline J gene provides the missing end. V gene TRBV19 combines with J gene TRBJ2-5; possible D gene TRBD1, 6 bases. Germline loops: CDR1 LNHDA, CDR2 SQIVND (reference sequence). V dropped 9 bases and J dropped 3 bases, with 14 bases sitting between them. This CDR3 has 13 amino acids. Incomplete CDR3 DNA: TGTGCCAGCAGGATGGACAGCAAAGAGACC. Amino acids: CASRMDSKET. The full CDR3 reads CASRMDSKETQYF.

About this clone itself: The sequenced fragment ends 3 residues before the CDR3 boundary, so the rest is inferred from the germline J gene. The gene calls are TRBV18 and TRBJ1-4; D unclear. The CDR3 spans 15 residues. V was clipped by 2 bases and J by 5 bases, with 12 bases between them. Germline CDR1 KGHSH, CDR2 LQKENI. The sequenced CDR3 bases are TGTGCCAGCTCACCAAATAAGGGTTTCAATGAAAAA. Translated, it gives CASSPNKGFNEK. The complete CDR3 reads CASSPNKGFNEKLFF.

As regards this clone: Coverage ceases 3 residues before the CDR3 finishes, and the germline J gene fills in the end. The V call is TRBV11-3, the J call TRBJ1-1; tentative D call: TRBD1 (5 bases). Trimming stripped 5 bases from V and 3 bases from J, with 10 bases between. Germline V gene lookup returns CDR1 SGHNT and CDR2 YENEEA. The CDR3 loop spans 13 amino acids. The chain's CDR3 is CASSVGGDTEAFF. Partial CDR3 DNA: TGTGCCAGCAGCGTGGGGGGGGACACTGAA.

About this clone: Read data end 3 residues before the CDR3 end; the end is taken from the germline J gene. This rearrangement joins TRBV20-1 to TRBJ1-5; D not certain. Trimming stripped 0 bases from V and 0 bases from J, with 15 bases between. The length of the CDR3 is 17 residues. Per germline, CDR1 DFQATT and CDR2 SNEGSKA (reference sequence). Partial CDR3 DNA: TGCAGTGCTAGAGATATTAGTAAGAGTTATAGCAATCAGCCC. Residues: CSARDISKSYSNQP. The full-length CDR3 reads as CSARDISKSYSNQPQHF.

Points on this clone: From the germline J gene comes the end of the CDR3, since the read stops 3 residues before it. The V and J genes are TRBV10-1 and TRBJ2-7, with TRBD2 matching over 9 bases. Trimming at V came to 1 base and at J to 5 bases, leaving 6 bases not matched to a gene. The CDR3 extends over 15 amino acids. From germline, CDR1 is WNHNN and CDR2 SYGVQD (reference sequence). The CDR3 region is CASSEYAGGPDEQYF. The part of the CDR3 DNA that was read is TGCGCCAGCAGTGAGTATGCGGGAGGGCCTGACGAG.